Listed below are T cell receptor beta chains from one sample, sequenced in a study of neurological immune-mediated disorders. TCRdb called the 5' RACE reads again in MiXCR, with one record for every CDR3 protein. Counted here are 50,000 or so distinct CDR3 sequences, approximately 3.9% occurring once; the ten biggest clones make up approximately 1.5%. The specimen was PBMCs. The receptors stem from a man aged 25 to 40 with multiple sclerosis. Each CDR3 is given with its conserved first and last residue. The D gene is left open where the match is weak. Clone size appears in some rows only: once, few, many, or a class for an expanded clone.

d_call	v_call	clone_size	j_call	cdr3_nt	cdr3_aa
TRBD1	TRBV28	few	TRBJ2-1	TGTGCCAGCAGCGACAGGGTTGTGCATGAGCAGTTCTTC	CASSDRVVHEQFF
.	TRBV5-1	many	TRBJ1-1	TGCGCCAGCAGCCGGGAGGGGAGGAGGAGCATGAACACTGAAGCTTTCTTT	CASSREGRRSMNTEAFF
.	TRBV27	few	TRBJ2-1	TGTGCCAGCAGTTTAGGGTTCGGGCTGTACAATGAGCAGTTCTTC	CASSLGFGLYNEQFF
.	TRBV3-1	many	TRBJ1-2	TGTGCCAGCAGCCAAGCAGCGGGGGGCTACACCTTC	CASSQAAGGYTF
.	TRBV7-2	many	TRBJ2-7	TGTGCCAGCAGCTCCCGTTCGGGAGCCTACGAGCAGTACTTC	CASSSRSGAYEQYF
.	TRBV29-1	many	TRBJ2-7	TGCAGCGTCGCGCGAGGGACTTCAAATAAGCAGTACTTC	CSVARGTSNKQYF
.	TRBV29-1	many	TRBJ1-3	TGCAGCGTTGAGAGCCGGGACACTGGAAACACCATATATTTT	CSVESRDTGNTIYF
.	TRBV10-3	.	TRBJ2-5	TGTGCCACCTCGGACAGCTACCAAGAGACCCAGTACTTC	CATSDSYQETQYF
.	TRBV5-1	many	TRBJ1-2	TGCGCCAGCAGCTTGGGGCAGGGAATAGTACGAACCTTC	CASSLGQGIVRTF
.	TRBV10-3	.	TRBJ1-2	TGTGCCATCAGTGAGACCCCGCTGGGGCAGGGAAAATATAACTATGGCTACACCTTC	CAISETPLGQGKYNYGYTF
TRBD1	TRBV20-1	many	TRBJ1-3	TGCAGTGCTAGGGGGGACAGTGGCCCATATCCATATTTT	CSARGDSGPYPYF
.	TRBV7-6	many	TRBJ2-3	TGTGCCAGCAGCTTAGTATTATGGGGAGCGGGTACGCAGTATTTT	CASSLVLWGAGTQYF
.	TRBV6-2/TRBV6-3	many	TRBJ2-3	TGTGCCAGCAGTAATTGGAGTGCGGAGTATTTT	CASSNWSAEYF
.	TRBV6-5	many	TRBJ2-7	TGTGCCAGCAGCCGTGACAGGACCGCCTACGAGCAGTACTTC	CASSRDRTAYEQYF
TRBD2	TRBV10-2	many	TRBJ2-2	TGCGCCAGCACCACCGGGACTAGAATCATCGGGGAGCTGTTTTTT	CASTTGTRIIGELFF
.	TRBV14	many	TRBJ2-1	TGTGCCAGCAGCCAAGATTGGGTTGAGCAGTTCTTC	CASSQDWVEQFF
.	TRBV12-3/TRBV12-4	many	TRBJ1-6	TGTGCCAGCAGTTTTGGGAATTCACCCCTCCACTTT	CASSFGNSPLHF
.	TRBV5-1	many	TRBJ2-7	TGCGCCAGCAGCTTGGGTCAAGCCACCGAGCAGTACTTC	CASSLGQATEQYF
.	TRBV12-3/TRBV12-4	many	TRBJ2-2	TGTGCCAGCAAACGGGGGTCCTACACCGGGGAGCTGTTTTTT	CASKRGSYTGELFF
TRBD1	TRBV15	many	TRBJ2-1	TGTGCCACTCAGACAGGGGGCTACAATGAGCAGTTCTTC	CATQTGGYNEQFF
TRBD2	TRBV5-1	many	TRBJ2-3	TGCGCCAGCAGCGTAGCCGGGACTAGGAGGACAGATACGCAGTATTTT	CASSVAGTRRTDTQYF
TRBD1	TRBV20-1	many	TRBJ2-7	TGCAGTGCGATTCGGACAGGGATCCACGAGCAGTACTTC	CSAIRTGIHEQYF
.	TRBV7-3	many	TRBJ2-2	TGTGCCAGCAGCGACGATACTAGTTTTAAGGTTGACACCGGGGAGCTGTTTTTT	CASSDDTSFKVDTGELFF
TRBD2	TRBV9	many	TRBJ2-2	TGTGCCAGCAGCCGGACTAGCGAACGTCCCGGGGAGCTGTTTTTT	CASSRTSERPGELFF
TRBD2	TRBV7-2	many	TRBJ2-2	TGTGCCAGCAGCCCCCCTATGGGCGGGGGGGCCATCGGGGAGCTGTTTTTT	CASSPPMGGGAIGELFF
.	TRBV6-5	many	TRBJ2-1	TGTGCCAGCAGTTACTCGATCGGGGGTGAGCAGTTCTTC	CASSYSIGGEQFF
.	TRBV4-1	many	TRBJ2-2	TGCGCCAGCAGCCAGGATACACCAACCGGGGAGCTGTTTTTT	CASSQDTPTGELFF
.	TRBV7-9	many	TRBJ1-1	TGTGCCAGCAGACCACGGGCAGGGATAAACACTGAAGCTTTCTTT	CASRPRAGINTEAFF
.	TRBV5-5	many	TRBJ1-2	TGTGCCAGCAGCCTTCAAACCCCGGGGGATGGCTACACCTTC	CASSLQTPGDGYTF
.	TRBV29-1	many	TRBJ2-1	TGCAGCGCCGAGTGGTTATACGAGCAGTTCTTC	CSAEWLYEQFF
TRBD1	TRBV7-2	many	TRBJ2-7	TGTGCCAGCAGCTCTGGGACAGTCACCTACGAGCAGTACTTC	CASSSGTVTYEQYF